This TCR beta chain came from a study of blood T cell repertoires in COVID-19 (TCRdb year 2020). At the level of the whole study: The collaborator samples originated in the United States, Italy and Spain and spanned the acute and convalescent phases of COVID-19. The material from the prospective study consisted of cDNA or gDNA derived from T cells, B-cell-depleted T cells, or PBMCs. Subjects who had been exposed to COVID-19, were actively infected with it, or had recovered from it provided the deeply sampled blood TCRbeta repertoires that made up the dataset. The repertoires were released in a freely available public database intended as a resource for research on the immune response to SARS-CoV-2. Samples came from the ongoing ImmuneRACE study (first 160 participants) plus 1,254 subjects from 6 global collaborators. Nearly every sample came with metadata listing a de-identified subject ID, COVID-19 status, age in years and sex. Where HLA class I and class II types were available, the types were taken from metadata supplied by the sample provider, not from assay-based typing. The investigation overall reported the following: How much clinical and demographic metadata was included differed by source and by participant, and the metadata was provided uncurated.

Here V drops 0 bases and J drops 1 base, and the junction holds 10 bases not matched to any gene. Spanning cysteine to phenylalanine, the CDR3 consists of 18 amino acids. The kept DNA is CDR3 alone, 54 bases in frame from the first base. CDR1 SGHVS and CDR2 FQNEAQ are derived from the germline V gene. Collaborating institutions collected whole blood in K2EDTA tubes following their own protocols. For TCRbeta analysis, collaborators shipped samples in one of three forms: frozen whole blood, isolated PBMCs, or DNA extracted from either of those sample types. The immunoSEQ Assay, a bias-controlled multiplex PCR, was used to amplify TCRbeta CDR3 regions from genomic DNA. Processing in the source paper ran as follows. Within the assay, amplification of reference gene primers was used to estimate how many nucleated cells each sample contained. To quantify the absolute abundance of each unique TCRbeta CDR3 rearrangement, sequence reads were collapsed and filtered. For each sample, productive Simpson clonality was calculated by taking the square root of Simpson's diversity index across productive rearrangements. The table was pulled from immuneACCESS by TCRdb, which kept in-frame rearrangements only. Such tables lose some clones; where checked, under half of the loss comes from unresolved V genes, and the rest has no known cause. For V, J and clone size, that table is used; D and trimming come from the DNA. Counted in this sample were about 260,000 clones; about nine tenths of them appeared once. Together, the top ten hold about 4% of the sample.

Worth noting for this clone: Its antigen is unknown. No base quality values were provided; no much bigger clone lies one nucleotide off.

Input material: peripheral blood. The origin of this receptor is a woman in her forties with acute or convalescent COVID-19. This sequence uses TRBV7-8 and TRBJ2-3; TRBD2 fits 7 bases in the junction. In nucleotide form, the sequence is TGTGCCAGCAGCTTAGCCCGCGGCGGGAGAAGGGGCACAGATACGCAGTATTTT. Protein translation: CASSLARGGRRGTDTQYF.